The text below deals with one T cell receptor beta chain. This clonotype appeared once. The antigen this receptor binds is unknown. No per-base quality is available; no much larger clone lies one base away. From the cysteine through the phenylalanine, the CDR3 covers 14 amino acids. The DNA shown is the 42-base CDR3, in frame from base 1. CDR1 and CDR2 (DFQATT, SNEGSKA) derive from the germline V gene (reference sequence). This sample stems from a study of blood T cells in healthy people across ages (dated by TCRdb to between 2014 and 2017). Regarding the study in general: In model experiments, template switching captured roughly one uniquely barcoded TCR beta cDNA molecule for every two T cells. Age-related changes in TCR beta repertoire diversity were measured in the study by deep sequencing normalized with unique cDNA molecular identifiers. Two additional independent replicas of 1 million unique cDNA reads from the same blood draw were analyzed for two donors (one aged 18 to 30 and one aged 80 or older). To avoid experimental bias, donors of different ages were spread randomly across the sequencing lanes. The donors were split into four age groups: young (average around 15 years), middle-aged (39), aged (62) and long-lived (under 90).

Libraries were built with 5' RACE. The sequencer listed for this sample is Illumina HiSeq 2500. The second PCR ran for about 7 to 11 cycles and used a J-beta primer mix along with a sample-barcoded 5' primer. A template-switch 5' adaptor carrying 12 random nucleotides introduced a unique molecular identifier onto each TCR beta cDNA molecule. Each sample yielded at least 3 million CDR3-containing paired-end reads. The Mint cDNA synthesis kit, primed by a TRBC-specific oligonucleotide, was used to synthesize first-strand cDNA from all RNA. All cDNA was treated with uracil-DNA glycosylase and then went through a first 18-cycle PCR with the universal primers M1SS and BC2_uni_R. Per the source publication's procedure: For normalization, 1 million high-quality reads were randomly selected from each sample, with every read carrying a distinct molecular identifier. Instead of being binned into consensus sequences, reads that shared molecular identifiers were thrown out. CDR3 identification, clonotype clustering and error correction used MiTCR with a Q25 quality threshold and the strictest error-elimination algorithm. A nonparametric unseen species model with Euler transformation was used to estimate lower-bound total TCR beta diversity. TCRdb passed the public sequencing reads through fastp at Q25 and MiXCR, retaining productive beta sequences. All rows with the same CDR3 protein become a single entry with the most common DNA and genes. The V and J calls come from TCRdb's annotation, not from the publication. The sample table contains roughly 1.5 million distinct CDR3 sequences; only one count was recorded for roughly 43% of them. Of the sample, about 4% falls within the top ten clones.

Paper-wide results and their limitations: Estimates of total diversity from one million sequenced T cells were regarded as lower bounds and underestimates. A strong correlation was found between observed TCR beta diversity and the percentage of naive T cells measured by flow cytometry. The CMV infection status of donors was not known, potentially confounding age-related changes in expanded clonotypes. Compared with the aged group, more naive CD4+ T cells, fewer expanded clones and increased TCR diversity were shown by the long-lived group, suggesting age selection. Conclusive comparison of naive and antigen-experienced compartments was prevented by the profiling of bulk unsorted PBMCs. Observed TCR beta diversity per million T cells fell roughly linearly with age, and a significant reduction was already apparent by age approximately 41.

Systemically healthy Caucasian individuals from Russia, approximately 39 in total and aged 6 to 90 years, were included as donors. Each donor gave ten milliliters of peripheral blood, drawn into EDTA-treated Vacutainer tubes. Ficoll-Paque density-gradient centrifugation was used to isolate PBMCs, with at least 6.5 million per sample. Total RNA was extracted from PBMCs with Trizol reagent, with at least 6 micrograms obtained per sample. Naive CD45RAhigh/CD27high T cell percentages were measured by flow cytometry on a PBMC aliquot from every donor. The rearrangement joined TRBV20-1 to TRBJ2-5, and TRBD1 may be the D gene, going by 6 matching bases. With the DNA end fitting TRBJ2-7 better, the J assignment may be wrong. The clonotype originates from a woman younger than 35 in good health. Sequencing was performed on blood. The base sequence is TGCAGTGCTAGAGCTCACAGGGCTTCCCACGAGCAGTACTTC. Its protein is CSARAHRASHEQYF.